Each of the 4 T cell receptor beta chains below was sequenced from the same sample in a study of blood T cell repertoires in COVID-19. Produced via immunoSEQ multiplex PCR; TCRdb's table is partial and in-frame only. The table has around 200,000 clones, over 80% seen once; the top ten hold 1.2%. The sample consisted of PBMCs or T cells enriched from blood (not recorded which). The source of these receptors is a man aged 30 to 45 who had recovered from COVID-19.

This rearrangement joins TRBV28 to TRBJ2-1; TRBD2 agrees at 13 bases. Trimming cost V 3 bases and J 8 bases; bases outside gene matches: 4. This CDR3 contains 15 residues. Germline assignment: CDR1 MDHEN and CDR2 SYDVKM. CDR3 sequence reads: CASSFGLAGVDEQFF. The CDR3, as DNA: TGTGCCAGCAGTTTCGGACTAGCGGGAGTAGATGAGCAGTTCTTC.

This rearrangement joins TRBV19 to TRBJ2-7, with 7 bases matching TRBD1. The CDR3 covers 13 residues. The germline V gene encodes CDR1 LNHDA and CDR2 SQIVND (reference sequence). V dropped 5 bases and J dropped 4; count of bases not matched to a gene: 5. The CDR3 DNA reads TGTGCCAGTAGTGAAAGACAGGGATACGAGCAGTACTTC. It encodes CASSERQGYEQYF.

This rearrangement joins TRBV6-5 to TRBJ2-1; no clear D. Trimming removed 6 bases at V and 0 bases at J, with 12 bases between. This CDR3 is 15 amino acids long. Germline lookup yields CDR1 MNHEY and CDR2 SVGAGI. This chain's CDR3 is CASSNTESSYNEQFF. The CDR3 DNA reads as TGTGCCAGCAGCAACACAGAGAGCTCCTACAATGAGCAGTTCTTC.

This chain joins TRBV2 and TRBJ1-2, with D possibly matching TRBD1 (6 bases). V lost 10 bases and J lost 5, with 14 bases in between. Germline V gene sequence: CDR1 SNHLY, CDR2 FYNNEI. This CDR3 has 12 amino acids. CDR3 in DNA: TGTGCCACGCGGACAGACGGGTATGGCTACACCTTC. This encodes CATRTDGYGYTF.